This passage covers 5 T cell receptor beta chains from one sample sequenced in a study of tumor-infiltrating lymphocytes in primary liver carcinoma. Researchers generated TCR beta cDNA from approximately 450 ng of total RNA, relying on a constant-region primer. Three rounds of nested multiplex PCR with slightly modified ARM-PCR produced TCR beta libraries. A C-beta reverse primer was combined with TRBV1-TRBV30 forward primers in the first two PCR rounds, and each round had 9 to 10 cycles. TCRdb ran MiXCR on the multiplex PCR reads and lists one entry per CDR3 protein. The sample has about 320,000 distinct CDR3 sequences; roughly 60% are singletons. Germline DNA was extracted alongside blood RNA, which was obtained from unsorted whole blood. The sequenced sample consisted of peripheral blood. The receptors derive from a woman in her 30s with primary liver carcinoma and hepatitis B virus infection.

The rearrangement uses TRBV4-2 and TRBJ1-1; D is unresolved. Between the trimmed V and J ends, which lost 5 bases and 4 bases, there was a span of 20 bases. CDR3 size: 16 residues. CDR1 and CDR2 (germline): LGHNA, YNFKEQ. CDR3 in DNA: TGTGCCAGCAGCTCCCACCTACAAAGGGCGGGCACTGAAGCTTTCTTT. Translated: CASSSHLQRAGTEAFF.

In its sample, this clonotype was seen many times. The chain joins TRBV29-1 to TRBJ1-2; maybe TRBD1 (5 bases). In germline, CDR1 is SQVTM, CDR2 ANQGSEA. Trimming left V 4 bases short and J 8 bases short, with 17 bases between. There are 13 residues in the CDR3. CDR3 protein: CSVATNKNRGYTF. Written as DNA, the CDR3 is TGCAGCGTTGCCACCAACAAGAACAGGGGCTACACCTTC.

This clonotype occurred many times. The rearrangement uses TRBV14 and TRBJ2-7, with D hard to call. The CDR3 extends over 15 amino acids. Germline CDR1 SGHDN, CDR2 FVKESK. With 0 bases removed from V and 7 bases from J, the gap between germline ends came to 16 bases. The CDR3 DNA sequence: TGTGCCAGCAGCCAAGATTTGACCACCACCAGGGAGCAGTACTTC. Amino acids: CASSQDLTTTREQYF.

This clonotype has at least ten counts. The rearrangement uses TRBV11-2 and TRBJ1-4, with a tentative D call TRBD1 (6 bases). Germline CDR1 SGHAT, CDR2 FQNNGV. Trimming took 5 bases from V and 10 from J, leaving 17 bases between them. The CDR3 covers 14 residues. The CDR3 here is CASSKDWGPGKLFF. The CDR3 DNA is TGTGCCAGCAGCAAAGACTGGGGGCCGGGAAAACTGTTTTTT.

As concerns this clonotype: The missing conserved phenylalanine or tryptophan at the end of this CDR3 makes a read error likely. The chain is built from TRBV11-2 and TRBJ2-1, with a weak D call TRBD1 (6 bases). The CDR3 runs 14 residues. Per germline, CDR1 SGHAT and CDR2 FQNNGV. V lost 5 bases to trimming and J lost 6 bases, with 14 bases between them. CDR3 nucleotide sequence: TGTGCCAGCAGCGGCATAGGGGGACCCAATGAGCAGTTCCTC. This encodes CASSGIGGPNEQFL.